Reported below is one T cell receptor (delta chain). The data derive from a study of gamma-delta T cells after stem cell transplantation. TCRdb redid the clone calls on the RT-PCR reads with CATT. The table includes thousands of delta-chain clones, 9.8% detected once. This sequence was found in a human donor. It is not recorded whose cells these are; they may come from a transplant donor. The material sequenced was gamma-delta T cells.

The CDR3 nucleotides read TGTGCAGCAAGCGTTCGCCATACTGGGGGTTCCCTGACCGATAAACTCATCTTT. The encoded protein is CAASVRHTGGSLTDKLIF. The V gene is TRAV29/DV5, the J gene TRDJ1, with 8 positions matching TRDD3. Per the germline V gene, CDR1 is NSMFDY and CDR2 is ISSIKDK. The CDR3 length is 18 residues. V lost 0 bases and J lost 2; bases outside the gene matches: 15.